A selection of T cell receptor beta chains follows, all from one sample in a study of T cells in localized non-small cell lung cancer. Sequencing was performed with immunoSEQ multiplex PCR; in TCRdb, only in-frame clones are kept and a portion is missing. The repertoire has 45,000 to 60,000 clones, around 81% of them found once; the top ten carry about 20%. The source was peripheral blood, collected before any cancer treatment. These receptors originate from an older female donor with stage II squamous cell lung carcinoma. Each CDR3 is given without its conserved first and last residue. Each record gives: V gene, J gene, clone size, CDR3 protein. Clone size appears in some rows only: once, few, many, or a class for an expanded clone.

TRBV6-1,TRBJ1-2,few,ASSEGSHRAGGYT
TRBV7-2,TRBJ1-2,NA,ASSLSSIRSNYGYT
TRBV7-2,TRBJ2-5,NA,ASSSGLAGRSSETQY
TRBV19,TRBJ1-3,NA,ASSSTGTGNTIY
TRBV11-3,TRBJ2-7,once,ASSSNPSAEQY
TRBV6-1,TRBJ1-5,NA,ASSEWRAPNQPQH
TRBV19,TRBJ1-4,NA,ASRAPTGPKEKLF
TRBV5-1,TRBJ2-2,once,ASSLRDRNTGELF
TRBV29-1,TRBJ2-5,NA,SVERGETQY
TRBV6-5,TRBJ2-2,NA,ASSPTGVTGELF
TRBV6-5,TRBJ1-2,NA,ASNPRGWGGYT
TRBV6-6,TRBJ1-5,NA,ASIPSNLFQPQH
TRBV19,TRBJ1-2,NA,ASSIVGGSNYGYT
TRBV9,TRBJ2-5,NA,ASSTGQLETQY
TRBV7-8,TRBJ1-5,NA,ASSRREHQPQH
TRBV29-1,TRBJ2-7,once,SVGVVLGYEQY
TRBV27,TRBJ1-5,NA,ASSLSTGPNQPQH
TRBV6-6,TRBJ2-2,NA,ASRDQGQGYTGELF
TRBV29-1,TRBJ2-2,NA,SVVDPNTGELF
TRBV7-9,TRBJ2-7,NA,ASSALLTEQY
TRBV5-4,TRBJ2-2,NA,ASSLGALEAGELF